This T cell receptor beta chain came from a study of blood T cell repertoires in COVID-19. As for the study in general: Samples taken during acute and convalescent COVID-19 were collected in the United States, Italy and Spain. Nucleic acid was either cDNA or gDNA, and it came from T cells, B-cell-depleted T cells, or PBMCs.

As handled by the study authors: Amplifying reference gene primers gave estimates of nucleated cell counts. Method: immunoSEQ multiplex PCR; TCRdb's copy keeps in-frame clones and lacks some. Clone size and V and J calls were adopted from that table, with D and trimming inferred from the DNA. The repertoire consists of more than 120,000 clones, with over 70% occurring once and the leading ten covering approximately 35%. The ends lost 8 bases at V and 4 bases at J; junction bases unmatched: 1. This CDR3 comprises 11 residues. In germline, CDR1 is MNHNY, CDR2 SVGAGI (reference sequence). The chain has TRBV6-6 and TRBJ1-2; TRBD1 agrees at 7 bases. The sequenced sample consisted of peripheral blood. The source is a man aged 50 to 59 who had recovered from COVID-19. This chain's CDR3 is CASGTVYGYTF. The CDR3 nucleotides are TGTGCCAGCGGGACAGTCTATGGCTACACCTTC.